The present entry profiles one T cell receptor (beta chain) with its context. The entry originates in a study of blood T cell repertoires in COVID-19. Germline values: CDR1 MDHEN, CDR2 SYDVKM. The germline V and J ends were trimmed by 6 bases and 1 base, with 15 bases remaining between them. CDR3 length: 15 amino acids. Generated by immunoSEQ multiplex PCR, the TCRdb table keeps only in-frame clones and is missing some. The table has under 200,000 clones, around 80% seen once. V gene TRBV28 combines with J gene TRBJ2-5; D perhaps matches TRBD2 (5 bases). The sample taken for sequencing was PBMCs or T cells enriched from blood (not recorded which). The TCR was taken from a woman aged 45 to 65 in a cohort exposed to, infected with or recovered from COVID-19 (not recorded which). The CDR3 loop is CASRTTGDSQETQYF. CDR3 nucleotides: TGTGCCAGCAGGACGACCGGGGATAGCCAAGAGACCCAGTACTTC.